The clone carrying this TCR beta chain was seen a handful of times. Its antigen is unknown. V lost 3 bases and J lost 8, with 16 bases in between. Per germline, CDR1 SGHVS and CDR2 FQNEAQ. There are 15 residues in the CDR3. The data stem from a study of regulatory T cells in long-lasting Graves disease. Study-level results: A greater number of public clonotypes (2,741) was shared by persistent patients than by new patients (approximately 1,000). TRBV28 was favored in persistent disease, as were TRBJ1-2 and TRBJ2-5.

As to time point: persistent/refractory GD, antithyroid drugs over 5 years with positive TRAb. Researchers made the TCR library from RNA that was extracted from PBMCs. Assembly of TCR beta libraries relied on iRepertoire HTBI primers together with Arm-PCR of CDR3 regions. TCRdb used MiXCR to reprocess the multiplex PCR reads, holding one entry per CDR3 protein. The sample has around 430,000 distinct CDR3 sequences, around a fifth seen once. The chain links TRBV7-8 to TRBJ1-4; tentative D call: TRBD1 (5 bases). The receptor was isolated from a female donor with Graves disease. Sequenced here: peripheral blood mononuclear cells (PBMCs), sampled when the disease was refractory, from a patient treated with antithyroid drugs. The CDR3 protein is CASSFSGTTGEKLFF. CDR3 bases: TGTGCCAGCAGCTTTTCCGGGACCACGGGCGAAAAACTGTTTTTT.